Sequencing of this TCR beta chain was carried out in a study of T cells in Graves' hyperthyroidism and ophthalmopathy. The CDR3 regions of TCR beta were amplified from RNA transcripts. First-round RT-PCR of the TCR CDR3 relied on the HTBI primer set. TCRdb itself ran the multiplex PCR reads through MiXCR, one entry per CDR3 protein. The sample records hundreds of thousands of distinct CDR3 sequences, more than 15% being singletons. This clonotype was seen many times. Each diagnosis was grounded in clinical symptoms, serum thyroxine and TRAb, thyroid ultrasound, and orbital computed tomography. Looked up from germline, CDR1 is DFQATT and CDR2 is SNEGSKA (reference sequence). The CDR3 totals 15 residues. Trimming shortened V by 0 bases and J by 5 bases, and 16 bases separated the two germline ends.

The chain employs TRBV20-1 and TRBJ2-5, with D perhaps matching TRBD1 (6 bases). The receptor's source is a middle-aged woman with Graves' ophthalmopathy. The sequenced sample consisted of blood. The CDR3 loop is CSARDAEAGAETQYF. The CDR3 coding sequence is TGCAGTGCTAGAGATGCCGAGGCAGGGGCCGAGACCCAGTACTTC.